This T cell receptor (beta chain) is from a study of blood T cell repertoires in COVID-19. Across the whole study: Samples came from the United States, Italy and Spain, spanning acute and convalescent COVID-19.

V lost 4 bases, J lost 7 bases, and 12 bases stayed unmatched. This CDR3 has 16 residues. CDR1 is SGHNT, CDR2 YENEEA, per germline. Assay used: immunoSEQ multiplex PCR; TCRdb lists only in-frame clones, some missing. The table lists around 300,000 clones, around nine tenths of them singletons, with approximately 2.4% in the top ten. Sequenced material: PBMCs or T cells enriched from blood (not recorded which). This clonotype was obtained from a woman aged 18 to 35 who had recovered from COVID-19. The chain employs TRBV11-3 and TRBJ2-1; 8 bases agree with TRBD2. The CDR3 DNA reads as TGTGCCAGCAGCTCCCAAGGACTAGCTCGGTTTAATGAGCAGTTCTTC. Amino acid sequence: CASSSQGLARFNEQFF.